This TCR beta chain was sequenced for a study of shared clonotypes between healthy human individuals. At the level of the study: The composition of the donors was a couple of women and a few men aged 18 to 49. CD4 naive and memory got three plates each, CD8 naive two, CD8 memory one. Notes on the study in general: Non-shared clonotypes showed lower generation probabilities than clonotypes common to all four donors.

Worth noting for this clone: The antigen is not known.

The V end was cut by 4 bases, the J end by 7 bases, with 11 bases between. This CDR3 has 12 residues. CDR1 is GTSNPN, CDR2 SVGIG, per germline (reference sequence). Original analysis: Because ImmunoSEQ provided only junction sequences with no quality scores, the filtering differed. Clones were read by immunoSEQ multiplex PCR, and TCRdb kept only the in-frame ones, dropping some. V, J and clone size are taken as reported in that table, and D and trimming were inferred from the DNA itself. The sample contains 2 million to 2.5 million clones, 85% to 95% of which appear only once. The TCR originated in a man between 18 and 29 years old in good health. The sample consisted of naive CD4+ T cells sorted from blood. Subset indicated: CD45RA+ positively selected. The genes are TRBV30 and TRBJ2-1, with TRBD2 as a possible D gene (5 bases). In DNA, the CDR3 is TGTGCCTGGATTCGGCGGGTGAATGAGCAGTTCTTC. Translating it yields CAWIRRVNEQFF.